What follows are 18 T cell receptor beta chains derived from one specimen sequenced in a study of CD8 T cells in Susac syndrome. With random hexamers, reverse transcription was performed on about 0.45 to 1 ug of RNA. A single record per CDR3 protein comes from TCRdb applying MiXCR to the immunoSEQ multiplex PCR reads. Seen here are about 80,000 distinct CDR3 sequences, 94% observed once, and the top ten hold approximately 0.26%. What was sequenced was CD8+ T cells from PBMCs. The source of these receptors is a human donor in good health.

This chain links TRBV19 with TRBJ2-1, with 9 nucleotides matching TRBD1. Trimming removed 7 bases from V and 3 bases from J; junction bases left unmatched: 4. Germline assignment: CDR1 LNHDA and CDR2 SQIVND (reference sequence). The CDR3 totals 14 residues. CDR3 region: CASTTGGDYNEQFF. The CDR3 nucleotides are TGTGCCAGTACTACAGGGGGCGACTACAATGAGCAGTTCTTC.

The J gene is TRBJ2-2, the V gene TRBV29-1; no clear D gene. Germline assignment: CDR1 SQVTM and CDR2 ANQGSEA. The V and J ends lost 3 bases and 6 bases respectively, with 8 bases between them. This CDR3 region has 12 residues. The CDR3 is CSVEDGAGELFF. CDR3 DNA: TGCAGCGTTGAGGATGGGGCCGGGGAGCTGTTTTTT.

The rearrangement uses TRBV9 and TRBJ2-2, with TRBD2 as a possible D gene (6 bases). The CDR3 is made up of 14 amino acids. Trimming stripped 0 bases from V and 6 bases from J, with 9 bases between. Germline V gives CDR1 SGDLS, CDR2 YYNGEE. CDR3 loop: CASSVAAGPGELFF. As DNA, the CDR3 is TGTGCCAGCAGCGTAGCCGCGGGGCCCGGGGAGCTGTTTTTT.

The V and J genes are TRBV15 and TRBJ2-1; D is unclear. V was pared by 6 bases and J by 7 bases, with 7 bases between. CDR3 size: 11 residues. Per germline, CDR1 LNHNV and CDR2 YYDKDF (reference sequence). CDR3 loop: CATSIPNEQFF. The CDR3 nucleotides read TGTGCCACCAGTATACCGAATGAGCAGTTCTTC.

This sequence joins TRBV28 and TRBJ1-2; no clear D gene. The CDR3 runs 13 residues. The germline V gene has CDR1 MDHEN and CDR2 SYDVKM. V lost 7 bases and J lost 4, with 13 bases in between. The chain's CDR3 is CASKPLKGYGYTF. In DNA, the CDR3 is TGTGCCAGCAAACCACTCAAAGGCTATGGCTACACCTTC.

The CDR3 sequence is CASSGPTGFGANVLTF. CDR3 nucleotides: TGTGCCAGCAGTGGTCCGACAGGTTTTGGGGCCAACGTCCTGACTTTC. The chain uses TRBV6-4 and TRBJ2-6, with D possibly matching TRBD1 (6 bases). The CDR3 runs 16 residues. Per germline, CDR1 MRHNA and CDR2 SNTAGT. The V end was cut by 4 bases, the J end by 3 bases, with 13 bases between.

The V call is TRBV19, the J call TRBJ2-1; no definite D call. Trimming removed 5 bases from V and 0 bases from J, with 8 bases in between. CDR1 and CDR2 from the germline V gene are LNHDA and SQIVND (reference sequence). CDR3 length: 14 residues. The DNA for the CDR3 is TGTGCCAGTAGTTATGAGAGCTCCTACAATGAGCAGTTCTTC. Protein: CASSYESSYNEQFF.

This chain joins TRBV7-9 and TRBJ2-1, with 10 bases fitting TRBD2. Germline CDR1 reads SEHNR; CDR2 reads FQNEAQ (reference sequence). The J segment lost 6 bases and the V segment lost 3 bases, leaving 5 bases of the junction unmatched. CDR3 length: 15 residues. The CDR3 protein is CASSLLAGAPNEQFF. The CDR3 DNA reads TGTGCCAGCAGCTTGCTAGCGGGGGCCCCCAATGAGCAGTTCTTC.

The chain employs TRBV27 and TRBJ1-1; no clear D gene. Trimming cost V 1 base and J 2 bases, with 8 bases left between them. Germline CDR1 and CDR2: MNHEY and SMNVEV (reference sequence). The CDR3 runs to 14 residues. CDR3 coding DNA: TGTGCCAGCAGTTTATTAGCGATAAACACTGAAGCTTTCTTT. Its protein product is CASSLLAINTEAFF.

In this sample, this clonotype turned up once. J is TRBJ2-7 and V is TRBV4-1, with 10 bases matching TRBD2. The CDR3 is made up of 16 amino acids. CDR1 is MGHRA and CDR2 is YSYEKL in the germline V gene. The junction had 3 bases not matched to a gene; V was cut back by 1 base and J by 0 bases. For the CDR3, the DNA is TGCGCCAGCAGCCAAGCTAGGACTAGCGGCTCCTACGAGCAGTACGTC. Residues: CASSQARTSGSYEQYV.

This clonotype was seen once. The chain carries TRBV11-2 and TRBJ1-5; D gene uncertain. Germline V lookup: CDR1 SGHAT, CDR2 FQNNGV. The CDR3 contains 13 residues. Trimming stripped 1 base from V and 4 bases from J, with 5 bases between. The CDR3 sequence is CASSLVRNQPQHF. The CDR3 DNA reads TGTGCCAGCAGCTTAGTTCGGAATCAGCCCCAGCATTTT.

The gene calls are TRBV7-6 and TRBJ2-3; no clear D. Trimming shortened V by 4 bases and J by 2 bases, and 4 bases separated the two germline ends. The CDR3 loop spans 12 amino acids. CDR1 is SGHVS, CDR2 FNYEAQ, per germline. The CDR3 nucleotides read TGTGCCAGCAGCTCCCTCACAGATACGCAGTATTTT. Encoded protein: CASSSLTDTQYF.

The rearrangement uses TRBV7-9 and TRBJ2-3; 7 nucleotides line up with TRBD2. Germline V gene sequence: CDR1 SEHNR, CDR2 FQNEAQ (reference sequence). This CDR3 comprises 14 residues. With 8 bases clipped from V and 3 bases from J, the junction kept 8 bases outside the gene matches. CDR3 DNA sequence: TGTGCCAGCGGCAGGGAGGGCTGGACAGATACGCAGTATTTT. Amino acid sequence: CASGREGWTDTQYF. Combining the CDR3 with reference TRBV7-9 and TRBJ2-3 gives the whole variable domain DTGVSQNPRHKITKRGQNVTFRCDPISEHNRLYWYRQTLGQGPEFLTYFQNEAQLEKSRLLSDRFSAERPKGSFSTLEIQRTEQGDSAMYLCASGREGWTDTQYFGPGTRLTVL.

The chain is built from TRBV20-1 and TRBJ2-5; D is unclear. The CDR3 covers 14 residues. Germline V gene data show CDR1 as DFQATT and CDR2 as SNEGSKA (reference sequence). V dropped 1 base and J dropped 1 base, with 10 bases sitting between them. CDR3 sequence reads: CSARVFGSQETQYF. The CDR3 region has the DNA TGCAGTGCTAGAGTGTTCGGCAGCCAAGAGACCCAGTACTTC.

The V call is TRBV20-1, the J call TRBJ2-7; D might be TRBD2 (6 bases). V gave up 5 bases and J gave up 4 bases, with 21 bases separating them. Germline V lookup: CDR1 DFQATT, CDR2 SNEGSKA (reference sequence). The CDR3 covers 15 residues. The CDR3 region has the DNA TGCAGTGCTCCAATAACCGGGACTGGGTCTTACGAGCAGTACTTC. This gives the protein CSAPITGTGSYEQYF.

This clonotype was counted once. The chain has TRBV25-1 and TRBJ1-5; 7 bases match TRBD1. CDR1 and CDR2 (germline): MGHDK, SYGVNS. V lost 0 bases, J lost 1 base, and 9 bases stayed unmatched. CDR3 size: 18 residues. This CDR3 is CASSEYCRRDRSNQPQHF. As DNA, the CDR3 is TGTGCCAGCAGTGAATATTGTAGGAGGGACAGAAGCAATCAGCCCCAGCATTTT.

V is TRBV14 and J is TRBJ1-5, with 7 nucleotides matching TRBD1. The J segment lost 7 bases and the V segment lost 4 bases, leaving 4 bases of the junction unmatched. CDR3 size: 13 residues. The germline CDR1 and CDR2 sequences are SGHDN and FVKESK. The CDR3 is CASSPLGGQPQHF. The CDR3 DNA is TGTGCCAGCAGCCCCCTAGGGGGCCAGCCCCAGCATTTT.

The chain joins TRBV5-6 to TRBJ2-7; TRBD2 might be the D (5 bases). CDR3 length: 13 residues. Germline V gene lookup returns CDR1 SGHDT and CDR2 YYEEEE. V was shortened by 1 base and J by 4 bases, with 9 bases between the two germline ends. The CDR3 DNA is TGTGCCAGCAGCTTGATCCGGGGTTACGAGCAGTACTTC. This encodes CASSLIRGYEQYF.